This T cell receptor beta chain is from a study of CD8 T cells in ankylosing spondylitis (dated by TCRdb to 2015 to 2018). Regarding the study in general: The study profiled T cell receptor beta repertoires in healthy donors and ankylosing spondylitis patients to find disease-linked TCR variants. In total, the full study cohort was made up of 108 healthy donors and 25 to 30 ankylosing spondylitis patients. Peripheral blood was sampled, and synovial fluid was additionally collected from ankylosing spondylitis patients. Results and caveats for the whole study, not just this receptor: A TCR beta motif made up of under ten highly homologous amino acid variants appeared to be characteristic of blood from ankylosing spondylitis patients. Significant enrichment of the disease-linked clones was reported in matched synovial fluid samples from ankylosing spondylitis patients. Some motif variants had previously been reported in the synovial fluid and blood of reactive arthritis patients, which suggests shared mechanisms of disease initiation. The disease-linked clones showed a CD8+ phenotype and occurred at relatively low frequencies in peripheral blood.

A note on this clonotype: This clone's antigen is unknown. The junction shows a germline mismatch at one end, possibly a read error.

TCRdb records Illumina HiSeq 2500 as the sequencer. TCR beta libraries were prepared by quantitative 5'-RACE with molecular barcodes. Processing in the source paper ran as follows. Disease-linked TCR variants were identified with a new computational method built on a probabilistic model of VDJ rearrangement. Clones were called with MiXCR by TCRdb after fastp trimmed the public reads at Q25, and only in-frame beta chains were retained. Duplicate CDR3 protein sequences are folded into a single record with the most common DNA and genes. For this entry, the V and J calls and clone size follow TCRdb and not the study's own pipeline. This sample is represented by about 300,000 distinct CDR3 sequences; approximately 10% of them were singletons. The ten top clones hold about a tenth of the sample. Looking up the germline V gene (reference sequence) yields CDR1 LGHDT and CDR2 YNNKEL. The CDR3 starts with the cysteine, ends with the phenylalanine, and has 15 residues. The read is trimmed to its CDR3 DNA, 45 bases read in frame from base 1.

This clonotype originated in a female donor with ankylosing spondylitis or in good health (not recorded which). This chain is built from TRBV3-1 and TRBJ2-3; 9 junctional bases match TRBD2. The sequencing input was blood, either unsorted or a sorted T cell fraction (not recorded which). The CDR3 reads as follows: CATSQRGGGAYTQYF. The nucleotide sequence reads TGTGCCACCAGCCAAAGAGGCGGGGGGGCCTATACGCAGTATTTT.